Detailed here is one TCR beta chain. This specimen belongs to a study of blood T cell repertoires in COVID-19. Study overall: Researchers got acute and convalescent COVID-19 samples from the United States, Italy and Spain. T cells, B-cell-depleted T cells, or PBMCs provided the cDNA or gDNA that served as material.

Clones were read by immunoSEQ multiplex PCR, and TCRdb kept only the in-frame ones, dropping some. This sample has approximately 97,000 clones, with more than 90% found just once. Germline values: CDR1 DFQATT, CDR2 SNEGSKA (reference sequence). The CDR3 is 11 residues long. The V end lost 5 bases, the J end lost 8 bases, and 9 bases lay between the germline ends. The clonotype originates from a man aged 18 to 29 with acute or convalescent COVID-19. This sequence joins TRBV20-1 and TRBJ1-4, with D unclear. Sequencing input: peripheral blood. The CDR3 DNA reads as TGCAGTGCTGCAGCGGCAGAAAAACTGTTTTTT. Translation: CSAAAAEKLFF.